This T cell receptor (beta chain) came from a study of lymphopenia after photon versus proton radiotherapy. Whole-study results and caveats: Under photons, naive T cells and diversity fell while effector/memory populations rose. Post-nadir diversity loss with photons came from oligoclonal expansion, particularly CD8+ Temra cells. Larger post-nadir TCR diversity loss correlated inversely with survival in deceased patients.

The V segment lost 2 bases and the J segment 8 bases; nucleotides outside the gene matches: 7. The CDR3 has 14 residues. Germline CDR1 SGHDT, CDR2 YYEEEE. Some clones are missing from TCRdb's copy, which holds only in-frame ones; the method was immunoSEQ multiplex PCR. The sample includes about 160,000 clones, approximately 86% of them seen just once. A note on this clone: No antigen is known for it.

The chain has TRBV5-6 and TRBJ2-3; 8 bases fit TRBD2. Sequenced here: peripheral blood, sampled from a patient treated with photon-based radiotherapy. The source is a man over 45 with gastric cancer. CDR3 bases: TGTGCCAGCAGCTTAGTCGGGAGGGGCGGTACGCAGTATTTT. Translated, it gives CASSLVGRGGTQYF.